Given below is one TCR beta chain in context. Its antigen target is currently unknown. One base away there is no much larger clone; base qualities are not given. This record comes from a study of response to subunit inactivated influenza vaccine (dated by TCRdb to 2016 to 2019). About the study as a whole: Deep quantitative T cell receptor repertoire profiling was used in the study to track responses to a trivalent subunit inactivated influenza vaccine.

The method was RT-PCR. Sequencing took place on an Illumina HiSeq 2500. In-frame beta chains were kept once TCRdb had trimmed the public reads at Q25 with fastp and called clones with MiXCR. One record per CDR3 amino acid sequence lists the most common genes and DNA. The sample profile shows hundreds of thousands of distinct CDR3 sequences; 15% to 17% of them were found once. The ten largest account for approximately 10% of the sample. What the authors observed across the whole study: It was suggested by the authors that each seasonal influenza vaccination may recruit only a limited number of new T cells.

From its cysteine to its phenylalanine, the CDR3 spans 12 amino acids. Only the CDR3 DNA stays, 36 bases, in frame from base 1. The germline V gene sets CDR1 to MNHEY and CDR2 to SVGEGT. At the junction V is shortened by 7 bases and J by 6 bases; bases outside the gene matches: 3. This sequence was found in a man aged 50 or older who received an inactivated influenza vaccine. Donor details come from another sample of the same person, matched by shared clones. Sequenced here: PBMCs from blood, sampled 12 days after vaccination. The chain is assembled from TRBV6-2 or TRBV6-3 and TRBJ2-1, with 7 middle bases fitting TRBD2. CDR3 sequence: CASTRGGNEQFF. The nucleotide sequence reads as follows: TGTGCCAGCACTCGCGGGGGCAATGAGCAGTTCTTC.